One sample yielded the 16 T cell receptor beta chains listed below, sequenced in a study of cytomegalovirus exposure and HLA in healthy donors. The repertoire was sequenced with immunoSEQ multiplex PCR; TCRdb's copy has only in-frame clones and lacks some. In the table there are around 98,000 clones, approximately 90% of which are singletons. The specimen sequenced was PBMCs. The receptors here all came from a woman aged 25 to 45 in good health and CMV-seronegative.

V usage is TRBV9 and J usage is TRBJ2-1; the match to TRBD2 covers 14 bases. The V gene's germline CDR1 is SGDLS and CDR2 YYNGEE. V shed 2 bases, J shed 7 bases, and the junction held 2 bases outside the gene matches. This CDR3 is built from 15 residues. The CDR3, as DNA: TGTGCCAGCAGCGTGGGACTAGCGGGGGAAAATGAGCAGTTCTTC. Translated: CASSVGLAGENEQFF.

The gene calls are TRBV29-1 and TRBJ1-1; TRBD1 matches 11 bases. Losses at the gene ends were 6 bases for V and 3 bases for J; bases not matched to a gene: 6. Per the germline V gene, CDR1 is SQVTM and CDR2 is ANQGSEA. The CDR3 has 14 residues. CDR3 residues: CSVAKGQGDTEAFF. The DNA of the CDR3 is TGCAGCGTAGCAAAGGGACAGGGGGACACTGAAGCTTTCTTT. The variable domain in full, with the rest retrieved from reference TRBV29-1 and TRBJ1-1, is SAVISQKPSRDICQRGTSLTIQCQVDSQVTMMFWYRQQPGQSLTLIATANQGSEATYESGFVIDKFPISRPNLTFSTLTVSNMSPEDSSIYLCSVAKGQGDTEAFFGQGTRLTVV.

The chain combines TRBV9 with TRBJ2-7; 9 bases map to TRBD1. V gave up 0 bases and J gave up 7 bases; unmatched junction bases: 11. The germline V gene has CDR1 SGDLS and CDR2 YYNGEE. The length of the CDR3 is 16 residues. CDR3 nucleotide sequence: TGTGCCAGCAGCGTAGACCTCGGGACAGGGCTGCGAGAGCAGTACTTC. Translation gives CASSVDLGTGLREQYF.

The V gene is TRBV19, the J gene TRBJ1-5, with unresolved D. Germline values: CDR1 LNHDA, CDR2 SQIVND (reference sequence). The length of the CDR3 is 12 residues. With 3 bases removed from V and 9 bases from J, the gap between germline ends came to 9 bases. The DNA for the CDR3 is TGTGCCAGTAGTATCCCCGGAGGGCCCCAGCATTTT. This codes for CASSIPGGPQHF.

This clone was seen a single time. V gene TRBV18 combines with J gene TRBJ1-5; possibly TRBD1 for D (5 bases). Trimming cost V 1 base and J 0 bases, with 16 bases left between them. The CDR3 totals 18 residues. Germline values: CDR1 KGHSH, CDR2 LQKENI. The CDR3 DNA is TGTGCCAGCTCACCACGTGACATCGGGGGGTATAGCAATCAGCCCCAGCATTTT. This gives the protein CASSPRDIGGYSNQPQHF.

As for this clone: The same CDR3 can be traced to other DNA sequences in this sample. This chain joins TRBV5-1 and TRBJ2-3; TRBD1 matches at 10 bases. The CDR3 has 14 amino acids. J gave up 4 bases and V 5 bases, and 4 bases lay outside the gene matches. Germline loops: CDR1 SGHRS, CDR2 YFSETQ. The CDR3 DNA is TGCGCCAGCAGACCGGGACAGGGGTCAGATACGCAGTATTTT. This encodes CASRPGQGSDTQYF.

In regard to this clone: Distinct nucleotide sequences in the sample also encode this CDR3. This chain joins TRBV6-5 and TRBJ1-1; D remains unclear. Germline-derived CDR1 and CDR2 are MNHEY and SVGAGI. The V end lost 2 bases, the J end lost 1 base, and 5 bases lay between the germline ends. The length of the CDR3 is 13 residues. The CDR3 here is CASSYPGNTEAFF. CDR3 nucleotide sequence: TGTGCCAGCAGTTACCCCGGGAACACTGAAGCTTTCTTT.

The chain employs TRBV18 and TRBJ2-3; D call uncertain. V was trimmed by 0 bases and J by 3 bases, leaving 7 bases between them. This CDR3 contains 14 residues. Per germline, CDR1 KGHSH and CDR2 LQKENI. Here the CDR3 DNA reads TGTGCCAGCTCACCACCTGTCGGGACAGATACGCAGTATTTT. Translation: CASSPPVGTDTQYF.

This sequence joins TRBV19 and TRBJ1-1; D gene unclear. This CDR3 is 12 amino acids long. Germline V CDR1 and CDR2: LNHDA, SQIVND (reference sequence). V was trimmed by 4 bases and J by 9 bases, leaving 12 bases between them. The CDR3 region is CASSTSSGKAFF. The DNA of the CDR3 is TGTGCCAGTAGTACCTCGTCGGGTAAAGCTTTCTTT.

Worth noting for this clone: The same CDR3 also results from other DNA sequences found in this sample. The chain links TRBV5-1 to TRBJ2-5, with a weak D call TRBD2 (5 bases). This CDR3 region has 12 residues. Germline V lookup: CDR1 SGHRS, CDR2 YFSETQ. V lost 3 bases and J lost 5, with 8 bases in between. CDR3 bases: TGCGCCAGCAGCTCCCCGGGGGAGACCCAGTACTTC. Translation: CASSSPGETQYF.

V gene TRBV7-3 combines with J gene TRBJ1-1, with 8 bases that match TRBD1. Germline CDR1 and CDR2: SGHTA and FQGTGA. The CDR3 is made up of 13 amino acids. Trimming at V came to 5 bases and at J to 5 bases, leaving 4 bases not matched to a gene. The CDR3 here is CASSTQGATEAFF. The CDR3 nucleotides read TGTGCCAGCAGCACCCAGGGGGCGACTGAAGCTTTCTTT.

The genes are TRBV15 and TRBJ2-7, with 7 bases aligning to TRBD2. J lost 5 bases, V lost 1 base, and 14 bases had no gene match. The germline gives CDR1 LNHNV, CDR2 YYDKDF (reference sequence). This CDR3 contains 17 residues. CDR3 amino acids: CATSRGLWGGEIDEQYF. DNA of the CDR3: TGTGCCACCAGCAGAGGGCTCTGGGGGGGAGAAATAGACGAGCAGTACTTC. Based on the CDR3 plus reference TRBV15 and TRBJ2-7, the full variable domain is DAMVIQNPRYQVTQFGKPVTLSCSQTLNHNVMYWYQQKSSQAPKLLFHYYDKDFNNEADTPDNFQSRRPNTSFCFLDIRSPGLGDTAMYLCATSRGLWGGEIDEQYFGPGTRLTVT.

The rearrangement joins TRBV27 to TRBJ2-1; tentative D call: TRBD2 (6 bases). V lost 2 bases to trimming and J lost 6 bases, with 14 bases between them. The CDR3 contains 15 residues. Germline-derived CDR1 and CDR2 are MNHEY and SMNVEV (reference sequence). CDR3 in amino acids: CASSLEGRGINEQFF. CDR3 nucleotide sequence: TGTGCCAGCAGTTTAGAGGGCCGGGGGATCAATGAGCAGTTCTTC.

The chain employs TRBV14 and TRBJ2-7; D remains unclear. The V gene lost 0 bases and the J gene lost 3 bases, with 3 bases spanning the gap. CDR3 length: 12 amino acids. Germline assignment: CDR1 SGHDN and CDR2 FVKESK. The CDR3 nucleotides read TGTGCCAGCAGCCAAGATCACTACGAGCAGTACTTC. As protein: CASSQDHYEQYF.

The CDR3 nucleotides are TGCGCCAGCAGCCCCGGGGGGGACTACAATGAGCAGTTCTTC. It yields the protein CASSPGGDYNEQFF. This chain joins TRBV5-1 and TRBJ2-1, with 8 bases matching TRBD2. This CDR3 has 14 residues. From germline, CDR1 is SGHRS and CDR2 YFSETQ. The V and J ends lost 4 bases and 3 bases, in that order; junction bases with no gene match: 3.

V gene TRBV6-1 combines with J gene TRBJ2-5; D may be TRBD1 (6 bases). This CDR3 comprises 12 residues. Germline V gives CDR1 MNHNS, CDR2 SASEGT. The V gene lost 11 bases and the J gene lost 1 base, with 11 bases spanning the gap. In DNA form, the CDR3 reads TGTGCCTCCCACAGGGCCCAAGAGACCCAGTACTTC. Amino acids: CASHRAQETQYF.